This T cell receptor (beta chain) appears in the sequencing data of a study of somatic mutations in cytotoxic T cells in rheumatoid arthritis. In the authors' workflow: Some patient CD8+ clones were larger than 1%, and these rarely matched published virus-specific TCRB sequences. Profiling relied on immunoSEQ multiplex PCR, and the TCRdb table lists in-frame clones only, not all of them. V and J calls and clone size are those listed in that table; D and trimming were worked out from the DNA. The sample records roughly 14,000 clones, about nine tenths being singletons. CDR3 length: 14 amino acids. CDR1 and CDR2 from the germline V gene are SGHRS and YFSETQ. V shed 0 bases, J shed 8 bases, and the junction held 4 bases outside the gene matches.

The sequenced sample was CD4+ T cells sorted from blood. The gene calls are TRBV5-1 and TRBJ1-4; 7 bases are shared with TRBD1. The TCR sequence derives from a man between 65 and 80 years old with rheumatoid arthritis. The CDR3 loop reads CASSLEQGKEKLFF. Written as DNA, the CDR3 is TGCGCCAGCAGCTTGGAACAGGGGAAGGAAAAACTGTTTTTT.